The 27 T cell receptor beta chains listed next were all sequenced from one sample in a study of monozygotic twins with inflammatory bowel disease. TCRdb reprocessed the 5' RACE reads and stores each CDR3 protein as one record, lacking DNA. The sample data list some 170,000 distinct CDR3 sequences. Sequenced sample: blood. The source of these receptors is a human donor with ulcerative colitis or Crohn's disease, or a healthy co-twin of an affected twin (not recorded which).

The chain couples TRBV2 to TRBJ2-7; TCRdb names TRBD1, which stays unverified in the absence of DNA. Germline V CDR1 and CDR2: SNHLY, FYNNEI. This CDR3 contains 15 residues. CDR3 protein: CASSEFITGAREQYF.

This sequence joins TRBV29-1 and TRBJ2-7; as DNA is missing, the TRBD1 call by TCRdb cannot be tested. Germline V gives CDR1 SQVTM, CDR2 ANQGSEA. This CDR3 has 15 residues. The CDR3 region is CSVEGRQGRSYEQYF.

This chain joins TRBV5-5 and TRBJ2-7; TCRdb's D call, TRBD2, is unchecked because there is no DNA. Per the germline V gene, CDR1 is SGHKS and CDR2 is YYEKEE (reference sequence). This CDR3 is built from 14 residues. The CDR3 spells CASSGRGGVYEQYF.

The chain has TRBV29-1 and TRBJ2-5; the D gene TCRdb calls, TRBD1, cannot be checked with no DNA. This CDR3 has 13 residues. Germline V CDR1 and CDR2: SQVTM, ANQGSEA. The CDR3: CSVDRGGSETQYF.

The J gene is TRBJ2-5, the V gene TRBV15; there is no DNA to check the TCRdb D call of TRBD1. CDR1 and CDR2 (germline): LNHNV, YYDKDF (reference sequence). The CDR3 totals 14 residues. CDR3 in amino acids: CATGTRGGMETQYF.

This chain links TRBV11-2 with TRBJ1-2. From germline, CDR1 is SGHAT and CDR2 FQNNGV. The CDR3 has 16 amino acids. CDR3 in amino acids: CASSLAPQGHPSGYTF.

This chain connects TRBV28 to TRBJ2-7; TCRdb proposes TRBD1, but this gene call is untestable without DNA. Per the germline V gene, CDR1 is MDHEN and CDR2 is SYDVKM. The CDR3 sequence is 13 residues long. This CDR3 reads CASSFGSHREQYF.

The J gene is TRBJ2-4, the V gene TRBV20-1; TCRdb gives TRBD2 as the D gene, but with no DNA this cannot be confirmed. The CDR3 is 12 residues long. From germline, CDR1 is DFQATT and CDR2 SNEGSKA (reference sequence). The CDR3: CSARLAGNMQYF.

The J gene is TRBJ2-2, the V gene TRBV6-1; TCRdb's D gene call, TRBD1, goes unchecked for lack of DNA. This CDR3 comprises 15 residues. Per the germline V gene, CDR1 is MNHNS and CDR2 is SASEGT. The CDR3 sequence: CASTYGDRNTGELFF.

The J gene is TRBJ2-2, the V gene TRBV27; TCRdb's D call of TRBD1 is untestable without DNA. Germline V gene data show CDR1 as MNHEY and CDR2 as SMNVEV (reference sequence). This CDR3 contains 15 residues. Here the CDR3 reads CASSLRDTDTGELFF.

This chain connects TRBV5-1 to TRBJ2-5; with no DNA, the TCRdb D assignment of TRBD2 cannot be verified. The CDR3 spans 15 residues. In germline, CDR1 is SGHRS, CDR2 YFSETQ. CDR3 residues: CASSLVAGNQETQYF.

The CDR3 is CASSSPGGFAGELFF. V usage is TRBV11-2 and J usage is TRBJ2-2; TCRdb indicates TRBD1, and absent DNA this call remains unverified. CDR1 is SGHAT, CDR2 FQNNGV, per germline. The CDR3 contains 15 residues.

The V call is TRBV20-1, the J call TRBJ1-5; no DNA is available, so the TRBD1 call from TCRdb remains unchecked. The CDR3 has 16 residues. The germline CDR1 and CDR2 sequences are DFQATT and SNEGSKA (reference sequence). The CDR3 sequence is CSARGQGASSNQPQHF.

The rearrangement uses TRBV29-1 and TRBJ2-7; TCRdb's assignment of TRBD1 cannot be checked, as there is no DNA. This CDR3 has 12 residues. Germline V gene data show CDR1 as SQVTM and CDR2 as ANQGSEA. CDR3: CSSRGQGLGQYF.

The chain uses TRBV20-1 and TRBJ2-2. Germline CDR1 DFQATT, CDR2 SNEGSKA (reference sequence). This CDR3 has 15 residues. The CDR3: CSARDLRGHTGELFF.

This sequence joins TRBV3-1 and TRBJ1-2; TCRdb's D call, TRBD1, is unchecked because there is no DNA. The CDR3 has 14 amino acids. CDR1 LGHDT and CDR2 YNNKEL come from the germline V gene (reference sequence). CDR3: CASSAQDLNYGYTF. The full variable domain, with the rest looked up from reference TRBV3-1 and TRBJ1-2, is DTAVSQTPKYLVTQMGNDKSIKCEQNLGHDTMYWYKQDSKKFLKIMFSYNNKELIINETVPNRFSPKSPDKAHLNLHINSLELGDSAVYFCASSAQDLNYGYTFGSGTRLTVV.

This sequence joins TRBV10-2 and TRBJ2-1; the TCRdb call, TRBD2, lacks DNA for checking. The CDR3 runs to 12 residues. The V gene's germline CDR1 is WSHSY and CDR2 SAAADI. The CDR3 loop reads CASSAGEFEQFF.

This CDR3 reads CSARLSGRDFSGEQYF. This chain joins TRBV20-1 and TRBJ2-7; the TCRdb call, TRBD2, lacks DNA for checking. Per germline, CDR1 DFQATT and CDR2 SNEGSKA (reference sequence). CDR3 length: 16 amino acids.

V and J are TRBV6-1 and TRBJ1-2; without DNA, the TCRdb call of TRBD1 cannot be checked. This CDR3 spans 14 amino acids. The germline V gene has CDR1 MNHNS and CDR2 SASEGT. CDR3 sequence reads: CASSVGGRLLGYTF.

The chain links TRBV5-6 to TRBJ2-3; the D call from TCRdb, TRBD2, cannot be confirmed without DNA. Germline values: CDR1 SGHDT, CDR2 YYEEEE. The CDR3 totals 17 residues. CDR3 amino acids: CASSLAASGLFTDTQYF.

The chain is built from TRBV20-1 and TRBJ2-5; TCRdb selects TRBD2, and the lack of DNA leaves this call unchecked. Germline loops: CDR1 DFQATT, CDR2 SNEGSKA (reference sequence). The CDR3 runs 13 residues. CDR3 protein: CSASSPSWATQYF.

The V and J genes are TRBV5-1 and TRBJ1-6; TCRdb selects TRBD1, and the lack of DNA leaves this call unchecked. The CDR3 runs to 15 residues. CDR1 and CDR2 (germline): SGHRS, YFSETQ. The CDR3 spells CASSRDRERSSPLHF.

The rearrangement uses TRBV5-4 and TRBJ1-1; TCRdb gives TRBD1 as the D gene, but with no DNA this cannot be confirmed. Germline CDR1 SGHNT, CDR2 YYREEE (reference sequence). CDR3 length equals 15 residues. This chain's CDR3 is CASSRLDRGVSEAFF.

The gene calls are TRBV29-1 and TRBJ1-4; checking the TCRdb D call of TRBD1 is not possible without DNA. Per germline, CDR1 SQVTM and CDR2 ANQGSEA. This CDR3 spans 15 amino acids. The CDR3 here is CSVGTGGDVREKLFF.

The V and J genes are TRBV20-1 and TRBJ2-1. Germline V gives CDR1 DFQATT, CDR2 SNEGSKA (reference sequence). The CDR3 contains 13 residues. CDR3 region: CSVAPSSYNEQFF.

The chain combines TRBV7-9 with TRBJ2-2. Per the germline V gene, CDR1 is SEHNR and CDR2 is FQNEAQ (reference sequence). This CDR3 has 14 residues. The CDR3 loop reads CASSSDSNTGELFF.

V gene TRBV28 combines with J gene TRBJ2-3; the TRBD2 assignment by TCRdb is unverifiable without DNA. Germline CDR1 is MDHEN and CDR2 is SYDVKM. The CDR3 is 19 amino acids. This CDR3 reads CTSSLSYGPDSGRADTQYF.